This T cell receptor beta chain was identified in a study of shared clonotypes between healthy human individuals (dated by TCRdb to 2020 to 2021). At the level of the whole study: Three men and a couple of women, aged 18 to 49 years, made up the cohort. Each donor's leukapheresis produced roughly between roughly 0.85 and 9.5 billion PBMCs. To estimate repertoire size and how much clonotypes are shared between individuals, the study performed deep sequencing of blood TCR repertoires from a few healthy adults. For each donor, CD4 naive and CD4 memory were each given three plates, CD8 naive was given two plates, and CD8 memory was given one plate. Different laboratories and diverse techniques were used to prepare libraries and sequence TCR repertoires, to increase sequencing depth and limit assay-specific biases. The paper's findings and limits, for the study overall: Sampling was restricted to blood, and TCR repertoires in tissues likely differ from the TCR repertoires found in blood. Naive subsets generally had larger estimated clonotype richness than memory subsets. About 4.5% of naive CD4, 3.5% of naive CD8, approximately 2.2% of memory CD4, and 0.35% to 0.5% of memory CD8 clonotypes were shared across several donors. Rarefaction of sorted-subset datasets indicated incomplete sequencing despite the large sequencing depth. Compared with non-shared clonotypes, clonotypes shared by all four sorted-subset donors had higher generation probabilities. Because the study included a small number of donors, the genetic and exposure-history diversity represented was limited. Pairwise subsampling indicated that sequencing depth was expected to affect the degree of clonotype sharing among donors.

TCR CDR3 regions were amplified from genomic DNA by multiplex PCR using the deep immunoSEQ assay. For each cell subset, the extracted genomic DNA was distributed evenly across all wells of several immunoSEQ 96-well plates, and each plate served as one replicate. For sorted subsets, roughly 200 ng of genomic DNA, equivalent to tens of thousands of T cell genomes, went into each replicate PCR. The purified libraries were quantified using a Qubit 3.0 fluorometer, sized with a Bioanalyzer 2100, and then quantified again using the KAPA Library Quantification kit. A separate single-read 150-cycle Illumina NextSeq 550 flow cell was used to sequence each immunoSEQ 96-well plate. The original pipeline was this. Because only junctional sequences without quality scores were contained in the immunoSEQ output, filtering matching that applied to full-length reads could not be performed. To assign V/J genes and CDR3, sequences were annotated using PyIR, a Python wrapper for IgBLAST v1.9, with IMGT germline references. Any read was removed if the V/J assignment was weak (E-value above 1e-6), the CDR3 was missing, or the read contained stop codons, out-of-frame junctions, or ambiguous translated residues. V3J clonotypes were defined as sequences sharing an identical inferred V gene, J gene, and CDR3 amino acid sequence. To compute the percentage overlap between repertoires, the number of shared unique clonotypes was divided by the size of the smaller repertoire. Three approaches were used to assess repertoire richness: RTK rarefaction, the Chao1 estimator, and Recon v2.1 estimates of unobserved clonotypes. OLGA was used to compute generation probabilities for all TCRbeta clonotypes that the gDNA method yielded from a handful of donors. TCRdb's version of the immuneACCESS table is confined to in-frame rearrangements and falls short of the full clone set. An unresolved V gene accounts for under half of the shortfall where checked; the remainder is of unknown origin. V, J and clone size are taken as reported in that table, and D and trimming were inferred from the DNA itself. This sample comprises millions of clones, 93% of them detected only once. The ten largest clones represent approximately 1.7% of the sample.

For the CD8 naive samples, CD45RO-negative cells were positively selected for CCR7, yielding a CD45RA+CCR7+ population from which TemRA cells were excluded. Healthy HIV-negative adults with no recently reported acute infections or vaccinations were included as donors. All donors were Caucasian adults living in Nashville, Tennessee, USA. Blood was obtained by leukapheresis, after which PBMCs were separated by Ficoll-Histopaque density gradient centrifugation and cryopreserved in liquid nitrogen vapor phase. Analytical flow cytometry was used to check the purity and quantity of every magnetically sorted T cell population. Genomic DNA was isolated from each sorted fraction and quantified by UV absorbance on a Nanodrop 2000c. This clone has more than one count but fewer than ten. What antigen it recognizes has not been identified. Base qualities are missing; no much larger clone stands one base away.

The germline V gene encodes CDR1 MNHEY and CDR2 SMNVEV (reference sequence). The cysteine opens and the phenylalanine closes a CDR3 of 13 amino acids. The only DNA kept is the CDR3, 39 bases in frame from the first base. V drops 4 bases and J drops 3 bases, leaving 10 bases in between. The TCR comes from a man younger than 35 in good health. Some clones in this sample may be carry-over from other donors' samples. The chain uses TRBV27 and TRBJ2-7; the D gene is not confidently resolved. The sample comprised naive CD8+ T cells from PBMCs. What this sample's cell subset or site label stands for: CD45RA+CCR7+. DNA sequence: TGTGCCAGCAGTTCCCCGACCCTCTACGAGCAGTACTTC. It codes for CASSSPTLYEQYF.